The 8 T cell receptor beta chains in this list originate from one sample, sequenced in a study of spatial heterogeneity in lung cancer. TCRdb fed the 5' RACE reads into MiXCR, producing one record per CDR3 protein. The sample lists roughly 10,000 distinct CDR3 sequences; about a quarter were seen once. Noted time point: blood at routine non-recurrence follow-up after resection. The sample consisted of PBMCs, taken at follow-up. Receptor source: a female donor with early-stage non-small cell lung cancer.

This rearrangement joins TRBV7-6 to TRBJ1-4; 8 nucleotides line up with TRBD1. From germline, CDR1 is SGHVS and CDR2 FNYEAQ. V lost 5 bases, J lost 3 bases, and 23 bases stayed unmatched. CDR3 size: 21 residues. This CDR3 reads CASSPLYTGTGVMGANEKLFF. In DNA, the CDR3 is TGTGCCAGCAGCCCACTATATACCGGGACAGGCGTGATGGGGGCTAATGAAAAACTGTTTTTT.

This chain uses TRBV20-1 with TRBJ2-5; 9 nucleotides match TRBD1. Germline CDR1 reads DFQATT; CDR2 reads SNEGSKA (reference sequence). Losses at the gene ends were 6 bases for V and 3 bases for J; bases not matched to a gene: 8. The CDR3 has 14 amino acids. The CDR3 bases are TGCAGTGCCTCCCCACAGGGGGCGAAAGAGACCCAGTACTTC. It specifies CSASPQGAKETQYF.

The CDR3 loop reads CASSLDTPRRVVGYEQYF. The CDR3 region has the DNA TGTGCCAGCAGCTTAGATACCCCCCGGCGGGTGGTAGGTTACGAGCAGTACTTC. The chain links TRBV11-2 to TRBJ2-7, with D possibly matching TRBD2 (5 bases). CDR3 size: 18 residues. The germline V and J ends were trimmed by 0 bases and 4 bases, with 22 bases remaining between them. CDR1 and CDR2 (germline): SGHAT, FQNNGV.

CDR3 residues: CASSQGVLDVGYTF. The CDR3 DNA reads as TGTGCCAGCAGCCAAGGAGTTCTGGATGTTGGCTACACCTTC. The chain carries TRBV3-1 and TRBJ1-2; D ambiguous. Trimming shortened V by 1 base and J by 7 bases, and 13 bases separated the two germline ends. CDR1 LGHDT and CDR2 YNNKEL come from the germline V gene (reference sequence). The CDR3 runs to 14 residues.

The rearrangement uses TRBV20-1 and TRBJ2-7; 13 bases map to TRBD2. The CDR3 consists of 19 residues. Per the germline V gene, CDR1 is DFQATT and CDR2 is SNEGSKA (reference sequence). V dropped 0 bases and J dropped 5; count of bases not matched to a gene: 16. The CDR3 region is CSARDRKLAGGARGNEQYF. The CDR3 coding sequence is TGCAGTGCTAGAGATCGCAAACTAGCGGGAGGGGCTAGAGGGAACGAGCAGTACTTC.

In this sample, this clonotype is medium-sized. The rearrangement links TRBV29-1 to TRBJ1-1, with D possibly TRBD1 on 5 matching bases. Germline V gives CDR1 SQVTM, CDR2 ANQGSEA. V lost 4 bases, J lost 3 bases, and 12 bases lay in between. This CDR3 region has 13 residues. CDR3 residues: CSVASGTHTEAFF. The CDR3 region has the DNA TGCAGCGTTGCTTCTGGGACGCACACTGAAGCTTTCTTT. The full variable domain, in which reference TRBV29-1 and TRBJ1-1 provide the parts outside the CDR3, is SAVISQKPSRDICQRGTSLTIQCQVDSQVTMMFWYRQQPGQSLTLIATANQGSEATYESGFVIDKFPISRPNLTFSTLTVSNMSPEDSSIYLCSVASGTHTEAFFGQGTRLTVV.

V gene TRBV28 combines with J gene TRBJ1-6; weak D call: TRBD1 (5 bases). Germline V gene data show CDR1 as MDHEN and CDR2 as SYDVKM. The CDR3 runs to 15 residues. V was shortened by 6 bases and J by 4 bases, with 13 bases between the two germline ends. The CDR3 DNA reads TGTGCCAGCAGGCGCCGGGACGCTTATAATTCACCCCTCCACTTT. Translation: CASRRRDAYNSPLHF. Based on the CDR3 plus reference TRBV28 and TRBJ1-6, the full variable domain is DVKVTQSSRYLVKRTGEKVFLECVQDMDHENMFWYRQDPGLGLRLIYFSYDVKMKEKGDIPEGYSVSREKKERFSLILESASTNQTSMYLCASRRRDAYNSPLHFGNGTRLTVT.

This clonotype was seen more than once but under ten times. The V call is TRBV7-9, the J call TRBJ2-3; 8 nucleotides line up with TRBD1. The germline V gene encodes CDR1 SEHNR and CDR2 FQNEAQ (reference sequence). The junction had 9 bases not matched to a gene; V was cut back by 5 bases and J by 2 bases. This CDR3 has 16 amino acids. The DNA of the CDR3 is TGTGCCAGCAGCGCTGGACAGGGACCAGACACAGATACGCAGTATTTT. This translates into CASSAGQGPDTDTQYF.